This TCR beta chain was retrieved from a study of PD-L1 blockade in urothelial cancer. Data came from immunoSEQ multiplex PCR; TCRdb stores just in-frame clones and leaves some out. The data contain some 80,000 clones, around 90% of them singletons. Patients were living with locally advanced or metastatic urothelial carcinoma. From germline, CDR1 is SGHRS and CDR2 YFSETQ. Deletions cut 4 bases from V and 2 bases from J, with 9 bases between. The CDR3 runs to 14 residues. The chain links TRBV5-1 to TRBJ1-4, with D perhaps TRBD1 (6 bases). This material consisted of PBMCs, taken around atezolizumab (anti-PD-L1) treatment. The receptor comes from a woman in her 70s with urothelial cancer. CDR3 residues: CASSAGVTNEKLFF. CDR3 coding DNA: TGCGCCAGCAGCGCAGGGGTGACTAATGAAAAACTGTTTTTT.